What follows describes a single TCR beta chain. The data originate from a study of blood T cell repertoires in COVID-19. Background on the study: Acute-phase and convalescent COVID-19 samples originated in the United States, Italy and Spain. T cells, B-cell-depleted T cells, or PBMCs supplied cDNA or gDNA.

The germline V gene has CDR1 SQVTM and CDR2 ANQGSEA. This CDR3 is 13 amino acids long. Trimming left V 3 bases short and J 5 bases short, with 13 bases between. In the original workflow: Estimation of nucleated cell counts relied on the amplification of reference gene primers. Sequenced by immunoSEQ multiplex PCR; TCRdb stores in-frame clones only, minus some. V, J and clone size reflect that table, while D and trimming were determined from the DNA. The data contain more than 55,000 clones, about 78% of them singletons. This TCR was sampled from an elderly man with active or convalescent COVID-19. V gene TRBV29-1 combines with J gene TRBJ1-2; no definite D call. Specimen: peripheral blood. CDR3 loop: CSVDLASRYGYTF. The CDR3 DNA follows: TGCAGCGTTGATCTAGCCAGCCGATATGGCTACACCTTC.